This TCR beta chain was recorded in a study of blood T cell repertoires in COVID-19. Study context: The origin of the acute and convalescent COVID-19 samples was the United States, Italy and Spain.

Germline lookup yields CDR1 SGHNT and CDR2 YYREEE (reference sequence). The V end lost 6 bases, the J end lost 2 bases, and 15 bases lay between the germline ends. This CDR3 contains 15 residues. Original processing methods: Scientists estimated how many nucleated cells there were by amplifying reference gene primers. This table comes from immunoSEQ multiplex PCR, and its TCRdb copy is limited to in-frame clones, with some not included. That table gives V, J and clone size, and the DNA gave D and trimming. The top ten clones hold approximately 9.7% of a sample with some 150,000 clones, about 79% of them seen once.

The chain links TRBV5-4 to TRBJ2-1, with D possibly being TRBD1 (6 bases). The sequence was obtained from a woman between 50 and 59 years old with acute or convalescent COVID-19. Material for sequencing was peripheral blood. The CDR3 region is CASNNPGQAYNEQFF. DNA of the CDR3: TGTGCCAGCAACAACCCGGGACAAGCCTACAATGAGCAGTTCTTC.